This T cell receptor (beta chain) was captured in a study of blood T cell repertoires in COVID-19. Authors' methods: Amplification of reference gene primers provided the estimated nucleated cell counts. Method: immunoSEQ multiplex PCR; TCRdb's copy keeps in-frame clones and lacks some. For V, J and clone size, that table is used; D and trimming come from the DNA. This sample has 95,000 to 150,000 clones, with roughly 88% found just once. CDR1 is MNHEY, CDR2 SVGAGI, per germline. V was pared by 6 bases and J by 3 bases, with 4 bases of the junction left unmatched. The CDR3 is 14 amino acids. The origin of this receptor is a man aged 40-49 years with acute or convalescent COVID-19. What was sequenced was peripheral blood. This chain connects TRBV6-5 to TRBJ2-3, with TRBD2 identical over 9 bases. The CDR3 spells CASRPSGKTDTQYF. CDR3 DNA: TGTGCCAGCAGACCTAGCGGGAAAACAGATACGCAGTATTTT.